This T cell receptor beta chain is drawn from a study of T cell responses to AZD1222 COVID-19 vaccine. Background on the study: Second-dose intervals of approximately 4 or approximately 12 weeks were pooled.

In the case of this clone: Its antigen is unknown.

Using immunoSEQ multiplex PCR, the repertoire was profiled, and TCRdb retains in-frame clones only, with some absent. The table has about 120,000 clones, almost 90% seen once. Study-level results: Clonal diversity was possibly underestimated, and white British individuals and females predominated among donors. Unmutated variant regions are reportedly the target of nearly half of TCRs that are spike-specific.

The sequence came from an adult in good health. The sample consisted of peripheral blood, taken on day 0 of AZD1222 vaccination.

In DNA form, the CDR3 reads TGTGCCAGCTCACCCCCGGGACTAGCGGGAGGAGAGACCCAGTACTTC. It specifies CASSPPGLAGGETQYF. The J gene is TRBJ2-5, the V gene TRBV18; 15 nucleotides agree with TRBD2. V lost 3 bases and J lost 4; bases outside the gene matches: 3. The germline CDR1 and CDR2 sequences are KGHSH and LQKENI. This CDR3 region has 16 residues.